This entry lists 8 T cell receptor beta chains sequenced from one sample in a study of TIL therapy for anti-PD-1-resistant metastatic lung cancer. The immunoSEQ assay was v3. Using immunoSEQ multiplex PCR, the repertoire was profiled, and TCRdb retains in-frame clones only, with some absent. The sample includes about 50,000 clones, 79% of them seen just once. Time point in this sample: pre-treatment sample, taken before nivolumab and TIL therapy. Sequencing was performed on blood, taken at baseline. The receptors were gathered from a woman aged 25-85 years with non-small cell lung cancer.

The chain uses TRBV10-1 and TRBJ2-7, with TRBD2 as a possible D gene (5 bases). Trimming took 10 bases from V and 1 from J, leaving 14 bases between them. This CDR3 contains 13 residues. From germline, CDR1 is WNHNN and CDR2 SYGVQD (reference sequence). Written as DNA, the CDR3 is TGCGCCACTCCGGACTTCTTTTCCTACGAGCAGTACTTC. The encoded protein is CATPDFFSYEQYF.

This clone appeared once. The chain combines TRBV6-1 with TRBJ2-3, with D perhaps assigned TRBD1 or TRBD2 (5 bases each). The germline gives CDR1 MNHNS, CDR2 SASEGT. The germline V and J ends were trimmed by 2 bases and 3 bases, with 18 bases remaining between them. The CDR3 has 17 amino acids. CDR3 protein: CASSERGPGSPTDTQYF. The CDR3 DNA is TGTGCCAGCAGTGAAAGGGGTCCGGGGAGTCCAACAGATACGCAGTATTTT.

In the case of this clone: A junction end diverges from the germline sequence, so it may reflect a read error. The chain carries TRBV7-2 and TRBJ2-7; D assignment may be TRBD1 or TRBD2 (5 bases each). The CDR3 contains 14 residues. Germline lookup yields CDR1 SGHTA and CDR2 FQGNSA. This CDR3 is CASSLGPLVTGSDF. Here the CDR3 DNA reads TGTGCCAGCAGCTTAGGACCACTAGTTACAGGATCGGACTTC.

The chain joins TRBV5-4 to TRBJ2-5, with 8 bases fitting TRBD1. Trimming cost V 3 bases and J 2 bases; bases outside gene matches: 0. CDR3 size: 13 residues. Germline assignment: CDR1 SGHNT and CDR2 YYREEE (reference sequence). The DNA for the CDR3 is TGTGCCAGCAGCTGGACAGGGCAAGAGACCCAGTACTTC. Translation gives CASSWTGQETQYF.

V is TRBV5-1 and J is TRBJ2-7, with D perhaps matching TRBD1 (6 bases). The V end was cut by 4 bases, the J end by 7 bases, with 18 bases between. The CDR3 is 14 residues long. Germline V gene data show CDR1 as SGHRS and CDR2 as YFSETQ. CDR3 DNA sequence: TGCGCCAGCAGCGCTCAGGACAGAGGGTTGGAGCAGTACTTC. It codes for CASSAQDRGLEQYF. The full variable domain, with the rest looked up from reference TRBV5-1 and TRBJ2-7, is KAGVTQTPRYLIKTRGQQVTLSCSPISGHRSVSWYQQTPGQGLQFLFEYFSETQRNKGNFPGRFSGRQFSNSRSEMNVSTLELGDSALYLCASSAQDRGLEQYFGPGTRLTVT.

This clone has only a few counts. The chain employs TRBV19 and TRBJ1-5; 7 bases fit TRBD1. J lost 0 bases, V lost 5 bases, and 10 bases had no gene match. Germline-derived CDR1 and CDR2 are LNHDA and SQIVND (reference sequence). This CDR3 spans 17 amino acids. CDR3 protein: CASSFPQGLSSNQPQHF. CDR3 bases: TGTGCCAGTAGTTTCCCACAGGGGTTGTCTAGCAATCAGCCCCAGCATTTT.

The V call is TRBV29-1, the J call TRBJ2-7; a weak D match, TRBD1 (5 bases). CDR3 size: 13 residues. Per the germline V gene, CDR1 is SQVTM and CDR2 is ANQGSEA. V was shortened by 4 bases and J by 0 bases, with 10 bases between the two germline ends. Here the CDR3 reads CSVGHRTSYEQYF. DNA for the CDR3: TGCAGCGTTGGCCACAGGACCTCCTACGAGCAGTACTTC.

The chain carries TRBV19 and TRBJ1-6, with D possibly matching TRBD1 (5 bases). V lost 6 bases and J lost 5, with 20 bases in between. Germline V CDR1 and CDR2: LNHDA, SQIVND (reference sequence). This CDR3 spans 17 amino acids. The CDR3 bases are TGTGCCAGTAGCTCCCGATCGGGGGACCGACATAATTCACCCCTCCACTTT. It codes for CASSSRSGDRHNSPLHF.